Listed below are T cell receptor beta chains from one sample, sequenced in a study of blood T cell repertoires in COVID-19. Method: immunoSEQ multiplex PCR; TCRdb's copy keeps in-frame clones and lacks some. Altogether under 300,000 clones are present, approximately 82% being singletons, with the ten largest covering about 2%. The sequenced sample was peripheral blood. Every receptor here comes from a young man who had recovered from COVID-19. The CDR3 runs from the conserved cysteine through the conserved F or W. Fields, in order: J gene, clone size, V gene, D gene, CDR3 DNA, CDR3 protein. D genes are given only for firm matches. The size entry is marked missing in some rows and otherwise reads once, few, many or a size class.

TRBJ2-5 NA TRBV19 NA TGTGCCAGTAGTATAGCTAGCAATTTGGGGACCCAGTACTTC CASSIASNLGTQYF
TRBJ2-5 once TRBV28 NA TGTGCCAGCAGTGGAGTAGCTCAAGAGACCCAGTACTTC CASSGVAQETQYF
TRBJ2-7 NA TRBV9 NA TGTGCCAGCAGCGTAGCCCCTTGGCAGGGTGTTGAGCAGTACTTC CASSVAPWQGVEQYF
TRBJ1-1 NA TRBV9 NA TGTGCCAGCAGCAAGACAGGGAACACTGAAGCTTTCTTT CASSKTGNTEAFF
TRBJ1-6 NA TRBV20-1 NA TGCAGTGCTAGTACTCCCGACTTGAGCTCCTATAATTCACCCCTCCACTTT CSASTPDLSSYNSPLHF
TRBJ2-5 NA TRBV19 NA TGTGCCAGTAGCCCCTCCGCCCAGGACTGGCAAGAGACCCAGTACTTC CASSPSAQDWQETQYF
TRBJ1-1 NA TRBV4-1 NA TGCGCCAGCAGCCAAGAGGCCAGGAACACTGAAGCTTTCTTT CASSQEARNTEAFF
TRBJ2-3 NA TRBV19 TRBD2 TGTGCCAGTAGCCGGGGACTAGCGGGGATTCATGCGCAGTATTTT CASSRGLAGIHAQYF
TRBJ1-6 NA TRBV19 NA TGTGCCAGTAGACCGCAGGACTATAATTCACCCCTCCACTTT CASRPQDYNSPLHF
TRBJ2-1 NA TRBV12-3/TRBV12-4 NA TGTGCCAGCAGTTTTGACAGGAGTAATGAGCAGTTCTTC CASSFDRSNEQFF
TRBJ1-5 NA TRBV12-3/TRBV12-4 NA TGTGCCAGCAAACAGGGTATTTATCAGCCCCAGCATTTT CASKQGIYQPQHF
TRBJ1-2 NA TRBV11-2 TRBD1 TGTGCCAGCAGCTTAGAGGGACAGGGGCATGGCTACACCTTC CASSLEGQGHGYTF
TRBJ1-5 few TRBV4-1 TRBD1 TGCGCCAGCAGACAGGAGACAGGGAACAATCAGCCCCAGCATTTT CASRQETGNNQPQHF
TRBJ2-2 NA TRBV27 TRBD2 TGTGCCAGCAGTCCTAGCGGGGCGCTGCCCGGGGAGCTGTTTTTT CASSPSGALPGELFF
TRBJ2-5 NA TRBV5-1 TRBD2 TGCGCCAGCAGCTGGGGCGATACTATTGGCGGGGGGGCCCTGGAGACCCAGTACTTC CASSWGDTIGGGALETQYF
TRBJ1-1 NA TRBV5-1 NA TGCGCCAGCAGCTCACAGGGGAACACTGAAGCTTTCTTT CASSSQGNTEAFF
TRBJ2-2 NA TRBV20-1 TRBD2 TGCAGTGCTAGTAATAGCGGGGGACCCGGGGAGCTGTTTTTT CSASNSGGPGELFF
TRBJ2-7 NA TRBV5-1 NA TGCGCCAGCAGCTCCTCTAGTTTTAGCTCCTACGAGCAGTACTTC CASSSSSFSSYEQYF
TRBJ2-7 NA TRBV12-3/TRBV12-4 NA TGTGCCAGCAGTTCACTAGGACTCGGCGAGCAGTACTTC CASSSLGLGEQYF
TRBJ2-7 NA TRBV3-1/TRBV3-2 TRBD1 TGTGCCAGCAGCCAAGAGGGACAGTTCTACGAGCAGTACTTC CASSQEGQFYEQYF
TRBJ1-1 NA TRBV2 NA TGTGCCAGCAGTGAGGTTGACAGGTCTATGGCTGAAGCTTTCTTT CASSEVDRSMAEAFF
TRBJ2-1 NA TRBV7-2 NA TGTGCCAGCAGCTTAGACCCTAGCTCCTACAATGAGCAGTTCTTC CASSLDPSSYNEQFF
TRBJ2-3 once TRBV3-1/TRBV3-2 NA TGTGCCAGCAGCCTTATTAGTACAGATACGCAGTATTTT CASSLISTDTQYF
TRBJ1-6 NA TRBV7-3 TRBD1 TGTGCCAGCAGCTTAGCGGGACAGGGGTCTTCACCCCTCCACTTT CASSLAGQGSSPLHF
TRBJ1-2 NA TRBV5-5 NA TGTGCCAGCAGCTCCGTTCAGTATAACTATGGCTACACCTTC CASSSVQYNYGYTF
TRBJ2-5 NA TRBV19 TRBD2 TGTGCCAGTAGCCACGGGGGGACCGGGGGGGAGACCCAGTACTTC CASSHGGTGGETQYF
TRBJ2-5 once TRBV4-1 TRBD2 TGCGCCAGCAGCCCCCGCGGCGGGGGGCCCCAAGAGACCCAGTACTTC CASSPRGGGPQETQYF
TRBJ2-3 NA TRBV23-1 TRBD2 TGCGCCAGCAGTCCACATCCCCTACTAGCGGGGGGCGATCTTTGCACAGATACGCAGTATTTT CASSPHPLLAGGDLCTDTQYF
TRBJ1-2 NA TRBV29-1 NA TGCAGCGTAGGGGGCTATGGCTACACCTTC CSVGGYGYTF
TRBJ1-5 NA TRBV3-1/TRBV3-2 NA TGTGCCAGCAGCCAAGCAAATCAGCCCCAGCATTTT CASSQANQPQHF
TRBJ1-1 few TRBV19 TRBD1 TGTGCCAGTCAAGGACAGGGGTACACTGAAGCTTTCTTT CASQGQGYTEAFF
TRBJ1-1 NA TRBV2 NA TGTGCCAGGGCGAGCGGCCCTACCGCCGGCACTGAAGCTTTCTTT CARASGPTAGTEAFF
TRBJ1-4 once TRBV9 NA TGTGCCAGCAGCACTGGACTATCTCCGGGGGAAAAACTGTTTTTT CASSTGLSPGEKLFF
TRBJ1-5 NA TRBV6-2/TRBV6-3 NA TGTGCCAGCAGTTCGGAGGGGTATAGCAATCAGCCCCAGCATTTT CASSSEGYSNQPQHF
TRBJ2-6 once TRBV4-1 NA TGCGCCAGCAGCCCCGAGGTTGGATCCGGGGCCAACGTCCTGACTTTC CASSPEVGSGANVLTF
TRBJ1-1 once TRBV11-1 NA TGTGCCAGCAGCTTAGGTTGGGGGCACGTTTGGGCTTTCTTT CASSLGWGHVWAFF
TRBJ1-1 NA TRBV7-3 TRBD1 TGTGCCAGCAGCCAAACAGGGGGCGTTGAAGCTTTCTTT CASSQTGGVEAFF
TRBJ2-1 NA TRBV4-2 NA TGTGCCAGCAGCCAGTCACTTGAGCAGTTCTTC CASSQSLEQFF
TRBJ1-2 NA TRBV19 TRBD1 TGTGCCAGTAGTCAGGGGGCGGGCTATGGCTACACCTTC CASSQGAGYGYTF
TRBJ2-3 NA TRBV3-1/TRBV3-2 NA TGTGCCAGCAGCCATGAGAGCACAGATACGCAGTATTTT CASSHESTDTQYF
TRBJ2-5 few TRBV12-5 NA TGTGCTAGTGGTTCAGGTGGAGGAGAGGAGACCCAGTACTTC CASGSGGGEETQYF
TRBJ2-7 few TRBV7-3 NA TGTGCCAGCAGCTTAGGCGGGGACGAGCAGTACTTC CASSLGGDEQYF
TRBJ1-1 NA TRBV14 NA TGTGCCAGCACCCGGGCGGGACTGACTAACACTGAAGCTTTCTTT CASTRAGLTNTEAFF
TRBJ2-3 NA TRBV2 NA TGTGCCAGCAATGGCGGCGTTAACACAGATACGCAGTATTTT CASNGGVNTDTQYF
TRBJ1-2 NA TRBV10-2 NA TGCGCCAGCAGTGCAACGGCAGGGGCCGACTATGGCTACACCTTC CASSATAGADYGYTF
TRBJ1-2 NA TRBV5-5 NA TGTGCCAGCAGCTTGGCCGTGCGATCGGGCTACACCTTC CASSLAVRSGYTF
TRBJ1-1 NA TRBV4-2 NA TGTGCCAGCAGCCACAGAGCGGGGAACACTGAAGCTTTCTTT CASSHRAGNTEAFF
TRBJ1-1 NA TRBV6-5 TRBD1 TGTGCCAGCAGTTACTCGTGGCAGGGGGCTGAAGCTTTCTTT CASSYSWQGAEAFF